The 30 T cell receptor beta chains below all came from one sample that was sequenced in a study of regulatory T cells in long-lasting Graves disease (dated by TCRdb to the early 2020s). Library method: multiplex PCR. The instrument given in TCRdb is Illumina HiSeq 4000. CDR3 regions were amplified by Arm-PCR with iRepertoire HTBI primers to construct TCR beta libraries. TCRdb redid the processing of the public reads, applying fastp at Q25 and MiXCR, and retained in-frame beta chains. Entries are consolidated by CDR3 protein sequence, retaining the most common genes and DNA. For this sample there are 400,000 or so distinct CDR3 sequences; under 25% appear just once. The top ten clones comprise around 20% of the sample. Sample time point, as interpreted from the label and publication: persistent/refractory GD, antithyroid drugs over 5 years with positive TRAb. RNA was extracted from PBMCs in TRIzol for both TCR sequencing and RNA sequencing.

Sample: peripheral blood mononuclear cells (PBMCs), taken when the disease was refractory, from a patient treated with antithyroid drugs. The receptors stem from a female donor with Graves disease.

This clonotype was seen at least ten times. The chain couples TRBV27 to TRBJ2-7, with a weak D call TRBD2 (6 bases). Per the germline V gene, CDR1 is MNHEY and CDR2 is SMNVEV (reference sequence). The V and J ends lost 2 bases and 2 bases respectively, with 10 bases between them. The CDR3 contains 14 residues. CDR3 in amino acids: CASSLTGSPYEQYF. The CDR3 nucleotides read TGTGCCAGCAGTTTAACCGGGAGTCCCTACGAGCAGTACTTC.

This clonotype was picked up many times. This sequence joins TRBV18 and TRBJ1-1, with D unresolved. The CDR3 has 14 residues. Germline V gene data show CDR1 as KGHSH and CDR2 as LQKENI. Trimming removed 3 bases from V and 0 bases from J, with 8 bases in between. In nucleotides, the CDR3 is TGTGCCAGCTCACCTTTACAGCTGAACACTGAAGCTTTCTTT. Its protein product is CASSPLQLNTEAFF.

The chain links TRBV4-1 to TRBJ2-7; tentatively, D is TRBD1 or TRBD2 (5 bases each). This CDR3 has 14 residues. V lost 4 bases, J lost 2 bases, and 12 bases lay in between. Germline-derived CDR1 and CDR2 are MGHRA and YSYEKL. The CDR3 reads CASSPVRGAYEQYF. Here the CDR3 DNA reads TGCGCCAGCAGCCCAGTAAGAGGGGCCTACGAGCAGTACTTC.

Comments on this clonotype: This sequence may be a read error, since a much larger clone differs from it by one base. The gene calls are TRBV7-2 and TRBJ2-5; D unresolved. The CDR3 is made up of 13 amino acids. Trimming left V 2 bases short and J 2 bases short, with 6 bases between. From germline, CDR1 is SGHTA and CDR2 FQGNSA. The CDR3 DNA is TGTGCCAGCAGCTTAAGCTGGCAAGAGACCCAGTACTTC. It codes for CASSLSWQETQYF.

This clonotype was seen many times. J is TRBJ2-7 and V is TRBV2, with 8 positions matching TRBD2. CDR3 length equals 18 residues. Trimming removed 4 bases from V and 2 bases from J; junction bases left unmatched: 16. Per germline, CDR1 SNHLY and CDR2 FYNNEI. The CDR3 bases are TGTGCCAGCAGTGTATGGCAGGCTGGGGCGGGAGGAACCTACGAGCAGTACTTC. Protein product: CASSVWQAGAGGTYEQYF.

This clonotype was counted only a few times. The rearrangement links TRBV5-1 to TRBJ2-5; D may be TRBD2 (5 bases). CDR1 and CDR2 (germline): SGHRS, YFSETQ. The CDR3 sequence is 15 residues long. The ends were cut back, 4 bases at V and 4 bases at J, with 17 bases in the middle. Here the CDR3 reads CASSPRGLPSETQYF. The DNA of the CDR3 is TGCGCCAGCAGCCCTCGAGGACTCCCCTCAGAGACCCAGTACTTC.

This clonotype was recorded a few times. V gene TRBV15 combines with J gene TRBJ1-1; D uncertain. Germline CDR1 is LNHNV and CDR2 is YYDKDF (reference sequence). The CDR3 runs to 14 residues. Trimming left V 0 bases short and J 1 base short, with 6 bases between. CDR3 sequence (DNA): TGTGCCACCAGCAGAGATACGGCGAACACTGAAGCTTTCTTT. It is translated as CATSRDTANTEAFF.

This clonotype came up many times. V is TRBV7-2 and J is TRBJ2-7, with 13 bases fitting TRBD2. CDR1 SGHTA and CDR2 FQGNSA come from the germline V gene. The trim removed 5 bases at V and 6 bases at J, leaving 7 bases unmatched. This CDR3 has 15 amino acids. The CDR3 reads CASSPRLAGGSEQYF. The CDR3 region has the DNA TGTGCCAGCAGCCCACGACTAGCGGGAGGTAGCGAGCAGTACTTC.

The rearrangement joins TRBV18 to TRBJ2-5; D unclear. Germline CDR1 is KGHSH and CDR2 is LQKENI. Trimming left V 5 bases short and J 5 bases short, with 9 bases between. This CDR3 has 12 residues. Written as DNA, the CDR3 is TGTGCCAGCTCAACCCAACGGGAGACCCAGTACTTC. This gives the protein CASSTQRETQYF.

Points on this clonotype: The junction shows a germline mismatch at one end, possibly a read error. This rearrangement joins TRBV7-2 to TRBJ2-2; D gene uncertain. The CDR3 is made up of 16 amino acids. CDR1 and CDR2 (germline): SGHTA, FQGNSA. CDR3 loop: CASSPVDAANTGELFF. The CDR3, as DNA: TGCGCCAGCAGCCCCGTTGACGCCGCGAACACCGGGGAGCTGTTTTTT.

The chain uses TRBV7-9 and TRBJ1-4; D remains unclear. This CDR3 has 16 residues. With 0 bases removed from V and 7 bases from J, the gap between germline ends came to 15 bases. Germline-derived CDR1 and CDR2 are SEHNR and FQNEAQ (reference sequence). This CDR3 is CASSLAASTDPEKLFF. CDR3 DNA sequence: TGTGCCAGCAGCTTAGCTGCTTCAACAGACCCTGAAAAACTGTTTTTT.

The V gene is TRBV2, the J gene TRBJ1-2, with 9 bases matching TRBD1. Germline lookup yields CDR1 SNHLY and CDR2 FYNNEI. The V and J ends lost 3 bases and 4 bases, in that order; junction bases with no gene match: 12. The CDR3 extends over 17 amino acids. The CDR3 DNA is TGTGCCAGCAGTGACTGGGACAGGGCCTTTTTGAGCTATGGCTACACCTTC. This codes for CASSDWDRAFLSYGYTF.

CDR3 sequence (DNA): TGTGCCAGCAGCGTAGGAGGGCAAGGGGACGAGCAGTACTTC. It specifies CASSVGGQGDEQYF. The chain links TRBV9 to TRBJ2-7; D may match TRBD1 or TRBD2 (5 bases each). Germline V gives CDR1 SGDLS, CDR2 YYNGEE. Trimming removed 0 bases at V and 5 bases at J, with 12 bases between. The CDR3 runs 14 residues. Looking up the rest from reference TRBV9 and TRBJ2-7 gives the full variable domain: DSGVTQTPKHLITATGQRVTLRCSPRSGDLSVYWYQQSLDQGLQFLIQYYNGEERAKGNILERFSAQQFPDLHSELNLSSLELGDSALYFCASSVGGQGDEQYFGPGTRLTVT.

This clonotype has at least ten counts. This sequence joins TRBV18 and TRBJ1-2; 9 nucleotides match TRBD1. Germline CDR1 is KGHSH and CDR2 is LQKENI. This CDR3 has 15 residues. With V trimmed by 4 bases and J by 6 bases, 9 bases remained unmatched. This chain's CDR3 is CASSRGQGPIDGYTF. DNA of the CDR3: TGTGCCAGCTCACGGGGACAGGGACCAATCGATGGCTACACCTTC.

The chain carries TRBV27 and TRBJ1-5; possible D gene TRBD1, 5 bases. V lost 2 bases and J lost 5, with 7 bases in between. Germline assignment: CDR1 MNHEY and CDR2 SMNVEV (reference sequence). The CDR3 has 13 residues. This chain's CDR3 is CASSLGDDQPQHF. DNA of the CDR3: TGTGCCAGCAGTTTAGGGGACGATCAGCCCCAGCATTTT.

This clonotype was observed a handful of times. The chain recombines TRBV12-3 or TRBV12-4 with TRBJ1-1, with TRBD1 as a possible D gene (6 bases). CDR3 length: 16 residues. V lost 7 bases and J 1 base, leaving 19 bases between the germline ends. The CDR3 region has the DNA TGTGCCAGCATTCCTAGGCCCGCCAGGGGGAACACTGAAGCTTTCTTT. Translated: CASIPRPARGNTEAFF.

In its sample, this clonotype was seen many times. CDR3 amino acids: CASSARVNQPQHF. Here the CDR3 DNA reads TGTGCCAGCAGCGCCAGGGTCAATCAGCCCCAGCATTTT. The V call is TRBV7-2, the J call TRBJ1-5; tentative D call: TRBD1 (5 bases). V was pared by 5 bases and J by 3 bases, with 8 bases between. The CDR3 sequence is 13 residues long. Germline assignment: CDR1 SGHTA and CDR2 FQGNSA. The entire variable domain, with the rest obtained from reference TRBV7-2 and TRBJ1-5, is as follows: GAGVSQSPSNKVTEKGKDVELRCDPISGHTALYWYRQSLGQGLEFLIYFQGNSAPDKSGLPSDRFSAERTGGSVSTLTIQRTQQEDSAVYLCASSARVNQPQHFGDGTRLSIL.

The chain employs TRBV20-1 and TRBJ2-7; D unresolved. Trimming cost V 6 bases and J 5 bases, with 20 bases left between them. The germline gives CDR1 DFQATT, CDR2 SNEGSKA (reference sequence). CDR3 size: 14 residues. This CDR3 is CSASSSARWDEQYF. The CDR3 region has the DNA TGCAGTGCCAGCAGTTCCGCGAGGTGGGACGAGCAGTACTTC.

Points on this clonotype: A much larger clone differs from this one at a single base, so this may be a read error. This CDR3 is missing its conserved last phenylalanine or tryptophan, likely due to a read error. The CDR3 coding sequence is TGTGCCGGATCCGACAGGGTAGGTCCTGAAGCTTTCTCT. Residues: CAGSDRVGPEAFS. The chain links TRBV2 to TRBJ1-1; 7 bases match TRBD1. Germline V gene data show CDR1 as SNHLY and CDR2 as FYNNEI. V lost 11 bases to trimming and J lost 6 bases; unmatched junction nucleotides: 12. This CDR3 has 13 residues.

This rearrangement joins TRBV27 to TRBJ2-7; no clear D gene. The CDR3 covers 14 residues. The germline V gene has CDR1 MNHEY and CDR2 SMNVEV (reference sequence). The V gene lost 4 bases and the J gene lost 0 bases, with 10 bases spanning the gap. CDR3 DNA sequence: TGTGCCAGCAGTTCAGGCGTTAGCTCCTACGAGCAGTACTTC. It codes for CASSSGVSSYEQYF.

As regards this clonotype: Just one base apart from a much larger clone, this may be a read error. CDR3 DNA: TGTGCCAGCAGCCCCGGGACAGGGGGCTTTGGCTACACCTTC. Its translation: CASSPGTGGFGYTF. The V call is TRBV12-3 or TRBV12-4, the J call TRBJ1-2, with 12 bases fitting TRBD1. V dropped 6 bases and J dropped 7; count of bases not matched to a gene: 6. This CDR3 spans 14 amino acids.

V usage is TRBV20-1 and J usage is TRBJ2-3; D not resolved. Deletions cut 3 bases from V and 4 bases from J, with 11 bases between. CDR1 and CDR2 (germline): DFQATT, SNEGSKA (reference sequence). This CDR3 spans 13 amino acids. The CDR3 DNA sequence: TGCAGTGCTAGTAAGGGAAGCGCAGATACGCAGTATTTT. It specifies CSASKGSADTQYF.

This clonotype appeared many times. The chain is built from TRBV11-3 and TRBJ2-2; 11 positions match TRBD2. CDR3 size: 16 residues. Germline-derived CDR1 and CDR2 are SGHNT and YENEEA. Germline trimming cut 5 bases from V and 6 bases from J; bases unmatched to any gene: 8. DNA of the CDR3: TGTGCCAGCAGCGTGACTAGCGGGATGGGGTCCGGGGAGCTGTTTTTT. Amino acids: CASSVTSGMGSGELFF.

This rearrangement joins TRBV5-1 to TRBJ2-6; perhaps D is TRBD1 or TRBD2 (5 bases each). This CDR3 region has 17 residues. V dropped 4 bases and J dropped 0 bases, with 14 bases sitting between them. Germline CDR1 and CDR2: SGHRS and YFSETQ. CDR3 sequence (DNA): TGCGCCAGCAGCCCCGGGACCGATAGCTCTGGGGCCAACGTCCTGACTTTC. Translated, it gives CASSPGTDSSGANVLTF.

In this sample, this clonotype turned up a few times. The chain recombines TRBV10-3 with TRBJ2-5; 7 bases are shared with TRBD1. The CDR3 extends over 14 amino acids. V dropped 8 bases and J dropped 5; count of bases not matched to a gene: 11. CDR1 is ENHRY and CDR2 is SYGVKD in the germline V gene. CDR3 in amino acids: CAIGRQGSGETQYF. Written as DNA, the CDR3 is TGTGCCATCGGGAGACAGGGTTCGGGGGAGACCCAGTACTTC.

Ten or more counts support this clonotype. The chain couples TRBV7-2 to TRBJ2-7; 11 nucleotides match TRBD2. The V segment lost 5 bases and the J segment 4 bases; nucleotides outside the gene matches: 10. Germline V lookup: CDR1 SGHTA, CDR2 FQGNSA. The CDR3 consists of 16 residues. The CDR3 reads CASSRLAGLAGYEQYF. The CDR3 nucleotides read TGTGCCAGCAGCCGTCTTGCCGGACTAGCGGGTTACGAGCAGTACTTC.

Many counts were recorded for this clonotype. The chain is built from TRBV27 and TRBJ1-2; 10 bases map to TRBD1. CDR1 MNHEY and CDR2 SMNVEV come from the germline V gene (reference sequence). The CDR3 loop spans 14 amino acids. V gave up 5 bases and J gave up 3 bases; unmatched junction bases: 3. DNA for the CDR3: TGTGCCAGCAGTCGACAGGGGGCTTACTATGGCTACACCTTC. This encodes CASSRQGAYYGYTF.

This clonotype showed up many times. The chain joins TRBV2 to TRBJ2-7; D possibly uses TRBD1 or TRBD2 (5 bases each). The CDR3 has 12 residues. CDR1 is SNHLY and CDR2 is FYNNEI in the germline V gene. Trimming cost V 11 bases and J 6 bases, with 17 bases left between them. The CDR3 bases are TGTGCCGGACGAGGTGGGACCTCCGAGCAGTACTTC. Amino acid sequence: CAGRGGTSEQYF.

V gene TRBV29-1 combines with J gene TRBJ2-2; TRBD1 aligns across 7 bases. The CDR3 is made up of 14 amino acids. Trimming cost V 4 bases and J 4 bases; bases outside gene matches: 6. Germline CDR1 reads SQVTM; CDR2 reads ANQGSEA. In nucleotides, the CDR3 is TGCAGCGTTGTCAAGGGGGCCAGCACCGGGGAGCTGTTTTTT. Its translation is CSVVKGASTGELFF.

The sample holds many counts of this clonotype. This chain connects TRBV28 to TRBJ1-5; 10 bases fit TRBD1. The CDR3 length is 16 residues. The V gene's germline CDR1 is MDHEN and CDR2 SYDVKM. J was trimmed by 0 bases and V by 3 bases; bases with no gene match: 2. Here the CDR3 reads CASSLGTGVSNQPQHF. For the CDR3, the DNA is TGTGCCAGCAGTTTGGGGACAGGGGTTAGCAATCAGCCCCAGCATTTT.